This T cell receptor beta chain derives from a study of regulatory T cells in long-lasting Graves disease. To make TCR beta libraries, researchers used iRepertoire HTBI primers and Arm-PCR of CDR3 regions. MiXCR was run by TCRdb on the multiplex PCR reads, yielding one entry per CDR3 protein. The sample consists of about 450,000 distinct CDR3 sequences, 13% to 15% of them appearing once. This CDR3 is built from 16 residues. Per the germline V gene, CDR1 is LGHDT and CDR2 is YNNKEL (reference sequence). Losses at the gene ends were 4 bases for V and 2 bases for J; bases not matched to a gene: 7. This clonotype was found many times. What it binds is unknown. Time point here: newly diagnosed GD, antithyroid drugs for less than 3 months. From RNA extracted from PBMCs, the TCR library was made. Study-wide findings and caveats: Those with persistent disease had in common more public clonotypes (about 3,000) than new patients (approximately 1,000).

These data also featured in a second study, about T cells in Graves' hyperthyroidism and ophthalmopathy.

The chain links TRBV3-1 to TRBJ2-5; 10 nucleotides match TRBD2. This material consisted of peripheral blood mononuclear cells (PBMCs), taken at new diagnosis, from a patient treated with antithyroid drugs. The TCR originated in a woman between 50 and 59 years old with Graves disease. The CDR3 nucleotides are TGTGCCAGCAGCCGAGGACTAGCGGAGGGGCAAGAGACCCAGTACTTC. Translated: CASSRGLAEGQETQYF.